This T cell receptor beta chain was profiled in a study of T cells after yellow fever vaccination. Whole-study context: Fractions with few cells were prepared using SMART-Seq v4 Ultra Low Input.

Trimming took 5 bases from V and 4 from J; bases not matched to a gene: 9. Germline CDR1 reads MNHEY; CDR2 reads SVGAGI. The CDR3 totals 16 residues. Comments on this clonotype: The target antigen is unknown.

Study conclusions and caveats: Among primary-vaccination clones, most reappeared after the booster, at around 97% for CD4 and approximately 88% for CD8. Any FACS-sorted repertoire could hold abundant clonotypes that contaminate it from the bulk population.

UMIs were added to TCR cDNA along with a universal primer site when it was made by 5'RACE template switching. In TCRdb, the 5' RACE reads were re-called with MiXCR into one record per CDR3 protein. The sample holds approximately 450,000 distinct CDR3 sequences, roughly 20% seen once. The TCR comes from a man younger than 30 who received the YFV17D yellow fever vaccine. The input for sequencing was PBMCs, taken before the yellow fever booster vaccination. The chain has TRBV6-5 and TRBJ2-1, with 9 bases aligning to TRBD1. The CDR3 is CASSGITGGAYNEQFF. For the CDR3, the DNA is TGTGCCAGCAGTGGAATCACAGGGGGCGCGTACAATGAGCAGTTCTTC.